This T cell receptor (beta chain) is drawn from a study of T cell changes during pregnancy in multiple sclerosis. This table comes from immunoSEQ multiplex PCR, and its TCRdb copy is limited to in-frame clones, with some not included. This sample has around 38,000 clones; 91% occur once, and the top ten carry 5% to 6.5%. V was clipped by 5 bases and J by 6 bases; unmatched bases: 14. Germline loops: CDR1 LNHNV, CDR2 YYDKDF (reference sequence). The CDR3 is made up of 17 amino acids. The clonotype originates from a female donor with multiple sclerosis, enrolled in a pregnancy study. The sample here was CD8+ T cells from peripheral blood mononuclear cells, taken in the second trimester of pregnancy. The chain recombines TRBV15 with TRBJ2-1; 9 nucleotides line up with TRBD2. Written as DNA, the CDR3 is TGTGCCACCAGCCGACCGAGGGGTAGCGGGAGAATCAATGAGCAGTTCTTC. Amino acid sequence: CATSRPRGSGRINEQFF. Full variable domain (rest looked up from reference TRBV15 and TRBJ2-1): DAMVIQNPRYQVTQFGKPVTLSCSQTLNHNVMYWYQQKSSQAPKLLFHYYDKDFNNEADTPDNFQSRRPNTSFCFLDIRSPGLGDTAMYLCATSRPRGSGRINEQFFGPGTRLTVL.